This T cell receptor (beta chain) derives from a study of tumor and adjacent non-tumor tissue in lung cancer. Study observations and caveats: Higher tumor TCR diversity was associated with shorter survival. Significantly higher TCR diversity was found in tumor than normal lung. Top 100 clones took a larger repertoire share in normal lung.

Trimming cost V 0 bases and J 1 base, with 10 bases left between them. Germline V gene lookup returns CDR1 MNHNY and CDR2 SVGAGI (reference sequence). The CDR3 runs 15 residues. The template was RNA from unsorted bulk tissue. Donors were chemotherapy-naive, newly diagnosed lung cancer surgical patients in China, August–November 2014. This clonotype has more than one count but fewer than ten. Its specificity is not known. The library came from three nested PCR rounds adapted from ARM-PCR protocols. TCRdb re-called the multiplex PCR reads with MiXCR, one entry per CDR3 protein. In the table there are about 200,000 distinct CDR3 sequences, around 70% of which are singletons.

The receptor comes from a man aged 60 to 75 with non-small cell lung cancer. The sequencing input was lung tumor tissue. This sequence joins TRBV6-6 and TRBJ2-7; possibly TRBD2 for D (6 bases). CDR3 loop: CASSYSGRGSYEQYF. The CDR3 bases are TGTGCCAGCAGTTACTCGGGGCGGGGTTCCTACGAGCAGTACTTC.